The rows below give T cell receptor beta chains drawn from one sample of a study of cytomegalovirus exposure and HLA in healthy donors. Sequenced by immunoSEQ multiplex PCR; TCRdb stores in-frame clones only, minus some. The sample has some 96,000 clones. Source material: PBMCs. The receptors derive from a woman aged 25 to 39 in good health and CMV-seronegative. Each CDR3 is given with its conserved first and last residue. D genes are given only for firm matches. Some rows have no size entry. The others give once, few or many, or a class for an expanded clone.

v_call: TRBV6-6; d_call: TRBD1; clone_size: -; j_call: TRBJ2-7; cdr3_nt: TGTGCCAGCAGTTTAGGGACAGGGGGGGACGAGCAGTACTTC; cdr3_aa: CASSLGTGGDEQYF
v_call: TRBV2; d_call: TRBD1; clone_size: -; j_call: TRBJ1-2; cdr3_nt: TGTGCCAGCAGTGAATCCGGACAGGGGGCCTGCTTC; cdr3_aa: CASSESGQGACF
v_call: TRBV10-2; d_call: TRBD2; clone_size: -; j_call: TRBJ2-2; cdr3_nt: TGCGCCAGCATCCCCCCGCGGGGGGTCACCGGGGAGCTGTTTTTT; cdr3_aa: CASIPPRGVTGELFF
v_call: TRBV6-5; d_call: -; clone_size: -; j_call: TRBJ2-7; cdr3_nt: TGTGCCAGCAGTCCCCAGGGCAACGAGCAGTACTTC; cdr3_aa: CASSPQGNEQYF
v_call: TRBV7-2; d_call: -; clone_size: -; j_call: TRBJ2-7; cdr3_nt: TGTGCCAGCAGCTTCACAGGGACCACCACCCACGAGCAGTACTTC; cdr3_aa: CASSFTGTTTHEQYF
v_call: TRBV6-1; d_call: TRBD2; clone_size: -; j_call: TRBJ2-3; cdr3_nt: TGTGCCAGCAGGCGGGGGGGCCACACAGATACGCAGTATTTT; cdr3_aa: CASRRGGHTDTQYF
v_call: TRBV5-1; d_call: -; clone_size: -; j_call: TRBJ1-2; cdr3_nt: TGCGCCAGCAGCTTTGGACAGAACTATGGCTACACCTTC; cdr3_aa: CASSFGQNYGYTF
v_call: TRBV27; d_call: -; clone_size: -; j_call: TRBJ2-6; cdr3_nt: TGTGCCAGCACCATTGGGGGGGGGCGCCGTGGGGCCAACGTCCTGACTTTC; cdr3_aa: CASTIGGGRRGANVLTF
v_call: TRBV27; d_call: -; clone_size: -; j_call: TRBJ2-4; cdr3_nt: TGTGCCAGCAGTATCGGACTAGCCAAAAACATTCAGTACTTC; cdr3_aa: CASSIGLAKNIQYF
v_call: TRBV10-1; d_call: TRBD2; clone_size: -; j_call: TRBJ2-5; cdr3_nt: TGCGCCAGCAGCTCTAGCGGCCGGGAGACCCAGTACTTC; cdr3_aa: CASSSSGRETQYF
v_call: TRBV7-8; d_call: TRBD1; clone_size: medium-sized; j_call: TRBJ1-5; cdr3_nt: TGTGCCAGCAGCTATACCGGGACAGGGGGCTCGGGCAATCAGCCCCAGCATTTT; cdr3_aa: CASSYTGTGGSGNQPQHF
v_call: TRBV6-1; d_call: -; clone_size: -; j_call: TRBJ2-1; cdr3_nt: TGTGCCAGCAGTGAAGCGGGGGGCTCCTACAATGAGCAGTTCTTC; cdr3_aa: CASSEAGGSYNEQFF
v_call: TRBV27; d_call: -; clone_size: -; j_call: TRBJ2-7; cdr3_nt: TGTGCCAGCAGTTTACGTCGGACAGCCTACGAGCAGTACTTC; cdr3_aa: CASSLRRTAYEQYF
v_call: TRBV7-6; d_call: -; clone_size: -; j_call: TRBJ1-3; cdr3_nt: TGTGCCAGCACCCCCAGCGGGGCTGGAAACACCATATATTTT; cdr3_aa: CASTPSGAGNTIYF
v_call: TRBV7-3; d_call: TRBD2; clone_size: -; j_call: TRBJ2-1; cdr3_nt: TGTGCCAGCAGCCCCGGGACTAGGGATGAGCAGTTCTTC; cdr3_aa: CASSPGTRDEQFF
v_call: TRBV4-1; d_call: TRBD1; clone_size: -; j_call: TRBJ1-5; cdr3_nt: TGCGCCAGCAGCCAGGAGGGGGCTGCTCAGCCCCAGCATTTT; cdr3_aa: CASSQEGAAQPQHF
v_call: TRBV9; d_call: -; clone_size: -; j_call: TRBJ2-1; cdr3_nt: TGTGCCAGCAGCGGGACGAACGGGACTTACAATGAGCAGTTCTTC; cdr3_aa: CASSGTNGTYNEQFF
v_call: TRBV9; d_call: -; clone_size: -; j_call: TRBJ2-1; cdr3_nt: TGTGCCAGCAGCCCCCGAGAGGGCTCCTACAATGAGCAGTTCTTC; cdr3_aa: CASSPREGSYNEQFF
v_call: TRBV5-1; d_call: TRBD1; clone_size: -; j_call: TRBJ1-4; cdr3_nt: TGCGCCAGCAGCGGCCGGGACAGCCTTAATGAAAAACTGTTTTTT; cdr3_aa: CASSGRDSLNEKLFF
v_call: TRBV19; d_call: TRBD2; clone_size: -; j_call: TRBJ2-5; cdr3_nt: TGTGCCAGTAGGGGTAGCGGGAGTTCGGAGACCCAGTACTTC; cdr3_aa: CASRGSGSSETQYF
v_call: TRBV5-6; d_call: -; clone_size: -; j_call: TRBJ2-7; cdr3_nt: TGTGCCAGCATCCTACAGGGAGGGGATTGGAGCGAGCAGTACTTC; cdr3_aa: CASILQGGDWSEQYF
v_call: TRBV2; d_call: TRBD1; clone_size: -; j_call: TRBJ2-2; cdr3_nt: TGTGCCGGCAGTGAAGGGGACAGGGAACAGTTGGCCGGGGAGCTGTTTTTT; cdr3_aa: CAGSEGDREQLAGELFF